This TCR beta chain was sequenced in a study of T cell responses to AZD1222 COVID-19 vaccine. Study-level findings and limits: A rise in Spike-specific TCR breadth and depth followed two AZD1222 doses.

With regard to this clone: The antigen is not known.

CDR3 length equals 12 residues. CDR1 is SGHTA and CDR2 is FQGTGA in the germline V gene. V lost 9 bases, J lost 3 bases, and 12 bases lay in between. TCRdb's table, derived via immunoSEQ multiplex PCR, lists solely in-frame clones and lacks some. This table has around 170,000 clones, roughly 93% appearing once. The rearrangement links TRBV7-3 to TRBJ2-7; possibly TRBD2 for D (6 bases). Sequenced material: peripheral blood, taken on day 0 of AZD1222 vaccination. This TCR was recovered from an adult in good health. The CDR3 sequence: CARTSGGYEQYF. DNA of the CDR3: TGTGCCAGAACCTCCGGGGGCTACGAGCAGTACTTC.